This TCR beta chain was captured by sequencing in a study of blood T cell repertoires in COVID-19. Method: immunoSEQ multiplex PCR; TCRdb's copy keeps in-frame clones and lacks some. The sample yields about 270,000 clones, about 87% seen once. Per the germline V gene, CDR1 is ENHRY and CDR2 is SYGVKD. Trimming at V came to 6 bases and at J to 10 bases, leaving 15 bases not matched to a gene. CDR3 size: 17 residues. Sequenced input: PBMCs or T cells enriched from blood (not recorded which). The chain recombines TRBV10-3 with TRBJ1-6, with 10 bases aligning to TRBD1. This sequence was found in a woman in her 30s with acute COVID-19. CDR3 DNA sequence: TGTGCCATCAGCTCCCTAGGGACAGGGGCCCAGAAATCACCCCTCCACTTT. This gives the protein CAISSLGTGAQKSPLHF.